This T cell receptor beta chain comes out of a study of control samples from healthy donors and cancer patients. There are 12 residues in the CDR3. V lost 6 bases, J lost 0 bases, and 5 bases lay in between. Germline V CDR1 and CDR2: MNHEY, SVGAGI. This clone was detected a few times. In the same sample, other DNA sequences code for this CDR3. TCRdb keeps only in-frame clones here, not all; method: immunoSEQ multiplex PCR. The sample consists of over 150,000 clones, about 94% of them appearing once. The chain combines TRBV6-5 with TRBJ1-1; no clear D gene. Material: blood. This TCR was recovered from a man aged 35 to 55 in good health. The CDR3 sequence is CASSRLNTEAFF. The DNA for the CDR3 is TGTGCCAGCAGCCGACTGAACACTGAAGCTTTCTTT.